Following are 3 T cell receptor beta chains from one sample sequenced in a study of cytotoxic CD8 clonotypes in ibrutinib-treated CLL. Profiled with immunoSEQ multiplex PCR; TCRdb holds only in-frame clones, not every one. Of 330,000 or so clones in the sample, 67% were seen once. Material: PBMCs, obtained after 36 months of ibrutinib treatment. These receptors were taken from a human donor with chronic lymphocytic leukemia.

The rearrangement joins TRBV7-2 to TRBJ2-7; D is possibly TRBD1 or TRBD2 (6 bases each). The CDR3 sequence is 14 residues long. Per germline, CDR1 SGHTA and CDR2 FQGNSA. The V end was cut by 6 bases, the J end by 3 bases, with 15 bases between. DNA of the CDR3: TGTGCCAGCAGGTACCCGGGGGACAACTACGAGCAGTACTTC. It yields the protein CASRYPGDNYEQYF.

The chain employs TRBV5-5 and TRBJ1-3; TRBD1 matches at 8 bases. Germline CDR1 and CDR2: SGHKS and YYEKEE (reference sequence). Unmatched junction bases numbered 9, after V lost 4 bases and J lost 0 bases. This CDR3 region has 17 residues. CDR3 region: CASSTSDRGYSGNTIYF. The CDR3 DNA reads TGTGCCAGCAGCACCTCTGACAGGGGCTACTCTGGAAACACCATATATTTT.

CDR3 sequence: CASSGVYGYTF. CDR3 DNA: TGTGCCAGCAGTGGCGTCTATGGCTACACCTTC. The chain links TRBV2 to TRBJ1-2; D is unclear. The CDR3 spans 11 residues. Between the trimmed V and J ends, which lost 4 bases and 4 bases, there was a span of 4 bases. Germline loops: CDR1 SNHLY, CDR2 FYNNEI.